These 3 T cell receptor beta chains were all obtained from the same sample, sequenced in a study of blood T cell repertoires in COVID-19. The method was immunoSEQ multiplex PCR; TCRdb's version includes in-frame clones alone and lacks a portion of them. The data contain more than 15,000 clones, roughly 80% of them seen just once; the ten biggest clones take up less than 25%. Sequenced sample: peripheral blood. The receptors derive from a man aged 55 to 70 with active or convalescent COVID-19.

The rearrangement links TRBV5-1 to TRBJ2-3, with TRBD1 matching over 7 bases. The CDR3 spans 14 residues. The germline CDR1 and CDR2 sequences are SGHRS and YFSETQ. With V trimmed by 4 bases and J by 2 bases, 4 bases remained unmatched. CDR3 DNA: TGCGCCAGCAGCATGGGACAGTCCACAGATACGCAGTATTTT. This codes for CASSMGQSTDTQYF.

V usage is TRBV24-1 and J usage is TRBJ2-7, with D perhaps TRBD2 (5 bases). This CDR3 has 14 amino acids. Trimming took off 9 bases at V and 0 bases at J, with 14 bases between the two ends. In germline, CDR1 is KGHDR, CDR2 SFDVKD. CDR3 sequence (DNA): TGTGCCACCCCCCCTCGGGGATTCTCCTACGAGCAGTACTTC. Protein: CATPPRGFSYEQYF.

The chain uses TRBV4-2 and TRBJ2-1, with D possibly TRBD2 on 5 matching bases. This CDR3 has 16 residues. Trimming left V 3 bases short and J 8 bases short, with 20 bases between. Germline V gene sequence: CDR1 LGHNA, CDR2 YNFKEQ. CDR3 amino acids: CASSQAIGIEVDEQFF. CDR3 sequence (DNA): TGTGCCAGCAGCCAGGCTATCGGGATCGAAGTGGATGAGCAGTTCTTC.